Following are 22 T cell receptor beta chains from one sample sequenced in a study of control samples from healthy donors and cancer patients. Sequenced by immunoSEQ multiplex PCR; TCRdb stores in-frame clones only, minus some. The sample comprises over 85,000 clones, approximately 87% of which are singletons, and around 3.5% rests with the top ten. The sequenced sample was PBMCs. All receptors come from a woman in her sixties or seventies with lung cancer.

The gene calls are TRBV6-2 or TRBV6-3 and TRBJ1-5; 7 bases align to TRBD1. CDR3 length equals 16 residues. V lost 2 bases, J lost 0 bases, and 4 bases stayed unmatched. From germline, CDR1 is MNHEY and CDR2 SVGEGT. CDR3 protein: CASSYGQVISNQPQHF. DNA of the CDR3: TGTGCCAGCAGTTACGGACAGGTGATTAGCAATCAGCCCCAGCATTTT.

The chain combines TRBV21-1 with TRBJ2-5; TRBD1 is taken as the D call from the table, unchecked against the DNA. TRBV21-1 is a listed pseudogene. The CDR3 consists of 15 residues. The chain's CDR3 is CASSKAQGGQETQYF. The DNA of the CDR3 is TGTGCCAGCAGCAAAGCGCAAGGGGGTCAAGAGACCCAGTACTTC.

The chain is built from TRBV19 and TRBJ1-4; TRBD1 might be the D (6 bases). The CDR3 runs to 17 residues. The V and J ends lost 7 bases and 8 bases respectively, with 26 bases between them. The V gene's germline CDR1 is LNHDA and CDR2 SQIVND (reference sequence). In nucleotides, the CDR3 is TGTGCCAGTAACCCTGAGGGACAAGGGGTTGGTCGAGAAAAACTGTTTTTT. As protein: CASNPEGQGVGREKLFF.

The chain carries TRBV5-1 and TRBJ2-7; no clear D gene. V lost 0 bases and J lost 3, with 10 bases in between. This CDR3 contains 14 residues. Germline values: CDR1 SGHRS, CDR2 YFSETQ. This CDR3 reads CASSLDHRLYEQYF. CDR3 nucleotides: TGCGCCAGCAGCTTGGACCACCGGCTCTACGAGCAGTACTTC.

The chain links TRBV20-1 to TRBJ2-1; the match to TRBD2 covers 9 bases. The CDR3 loop spans 15 amino acids. Germline V gene sequence: CDR1 DFQATT, CDR2 SNEGSKA (reference sequence). The V and J ends lost 3 bases and 2 bases, in that order; junction bases with no gene match: 5. The chain's CDR3 is CSASNLAGPYNEQFF. As DNA, the CDR3 is TGCAGTGCTAGTAATCTAGCGGGACCCTACAATGAGCAGTTCTTC.

V and J are TRBV29-1 and TRBJ2-3, with D possibly being TRBD1 or TRBD2 (5 bases each). The length of the CDR3 is 16 residues. The germline V gene has CDR1 SQVTM and CDR2 ANQGSEA. V dropped 6 bases and J dropped 0 bases, with 19 bases sitting between them. The CDR3: CSVANGAGTSTDTQYF. CDR3 sequence (DNA): TGCAGCGTAGCGAACGGGGCCGGAACTAGCACAGATACGCAGTATTTT.

In its sample, this clone was seen once. The CDR3 DNA reads as TGCAGCGTTAACAGGGCAAACACTGAAGCTTTCTTT. This encodes CSVNRANTEAFF. This chain joins TRBV29-1 and TRBJ1-1; D possibly corresponds to TRBD1 (6 bases). V shed 5 bases and J shed 2 bases, with 9 bases lying between them. There are 12 residues in the CDR3. CDR1 and CDR2 from the germline V gene are SQVTM and ANQGSEA.

The chain joins TRBV7-8 to TRBJ1-1; 12 bases map to TRBD1. Germline assignment: CDR1 SGHVS and CDR2 FQNEAQ. V dropped 2 bases and J dropped 1; count of bases not matched to a gene: 8. CDR3 length: 18 amino acids. The CDR3: CASSLTGTGGVRNTEAFF. CDR3 in DNA: TGTGCCAGCAGCTTAACCGGGACAGGGGGCGTCAGGAACACTGAAGCTTTCTTT.

This rearrangement joins TRBV5-1 to TRBJ2-1; the match to TRBD2 covers 12 bases. Germline CDR1 SGHRS, CDR2 YFSETQ. The CDR3 has 19 amino acids. The V gene end was trimmed by 0 bases and the J gene end by 7 bases; junction bases not matched to a gene: 14. The CDR3 DNA reads TGCGCCAGCAGCTTGGACGGTGGGCTAGCGGGAGGGCCACGGAATGAGCAGTTCTTC. It is translated as CASSLDGGLAGGPRNEQFF.

The V call is TRBV18, the J call TRBJ2-7; TRBD2 matches 13 bases. Germline values: CDR1 KGHSH, CDR2 LQKENI. The CDR3 runs 15 residues. V lost 0 bases and J lost 6; bases outside the gene matches: 2. The CDR3 nucleotides are TGTGCCAGCTCACCACCGACTAGCGGGGGGTTCGAGCAGTACTTC. Translating it yields CASSPPTSGGFEQYF. Combining the CDR3 with reference TRBV18 and TRBJ2-7 gives the whole variable domain NAGVMQNPRHLVRRRGQEARLRCSPMKGHSHVYWYRQLPEEGLKFMVYLQKENIIDESGMPKERFSAEFPKEGPSILRIQQVVRGDSAAYFCASSPPTSGGFEQYFGPGTRLTVT.

The chain links TRBV7-2 to TRBJ1-3; TRBD1 matches at 9 bases. The CDR3 covers 16 residues. The V and J ends lost 5 bases and 4 bases, in that order; junction bases with no gene match: 9. Germline assignment: CDR1 SGHTA and CDR2 FQGNSA. In DNA, the CDR3 is TGTGCCAGCAGCCCAACCTACGGACAGGGGGGAAACACCATATATTTT. Translating gives CASSPTYGQGGNTIYF.

V usage is TRBV23-1 and J usage is TRBJ2-7; 9 bases match TRBD1. TRBV23-1 is noted as an ORF with a role that remains uncertain. The CDR3 covers 14 residues. Trimming removed 3 bases from V and 3 bases from J; junction bases left unmatched: 3. CDR3 residues: CASSQGQGSYEQYF. The CDR3 region has the DNA TGCGCCAGCAGTCAGGGACAGGGTAGCTACGAGCAGTACTTC.

The chain joins TRBV7-8 to TRBJ1-4; 7 nucleotides match TRBD1. Germline V CDR1 and CDR2: SGHVS, FQNEAQ. The junction had 9 bases not matched to a gene; V was cut back by 6 bases and J by 5 bases. The CDR3 length is 15 residues. The CDR3 nucleotides read TGTGCCAGCAGACAGAGACAGGGTATAAATGAAAAACTGTTTTTT. Translated, it gives CASRQRQGINEKLFF. The full variable domain, completed using reference TRBV7-8 and TRBJ1-4, is GAGVSQSPRYKVAKRGQDVALRCDPISGHVSLFWYQQALGQGPEFLTYFQNEAQLDKSGLPSDRFFAERPEGSVSTLKIQRTQQEDSAVYLCASRQRQGINEKLFFGSGTQLSVL.

The chain couples TRBV6-2 or TRBV6-3 to TRBJ1-1; TRBD1 aligns across 9 bases. Germline trimming cut 6 bases from V and 0 bases from J; bases unmatched to any gene: 8. CDR3 length: 16 amino acids. From germline, CDR1 is MNHEY and CDR2 SVGEGT. CDR3 nucleotide sequence: TGTGCCAGCAGCCACAGACAGGGGGGCATGAACACTGAAGCTTTCTTT. Encoded protein: CASSHRQGGMNTEAFF.

This clone has more than one count but fewer than ten. The rearrangement joins TRBV7-6 to TRBJ2-1; 11 nucleotides align to TRBD1. From germline, CDR1 is SGHVS and CDR2 FNYEAQ. With V trimmed by 1 base and J by 7 bases, 9 bases remained unmatched. The CDR3 has 17 amino acids. Here the CDR3 DNA reads TGTGCCAGCAGCTTAGAGGCCCTGGACAGGGGGCCAAATGAGCAGTTCTTC. Translation: CASSLEALDRGPNEQFF.

V gene TRBV9 combines with J gene TRBJ2-1; 12 bases line up with TRBD2. The CDR3 is made up of 16 amino acids. In germline, CDR1 is SGDLS, CDR2 YYNGEE. V lost 4 bases, J lost 8 bases, and 10 bases stayed unmatched. The CDR3 region has the DNA TGTGCCAGCAGCACACTAGCGGGAGGCCGTTCTGATGAGCAGTTCTTC. Its translation is CASSTLAGGRSDEQFF.

This chain joins TRBV5-1 and TRBJ1-5; 9 bases align to TRBD1. Germline values: CDR1 SGHRS, CDR2 YFSETQ. The length of the CDR3 is 15 residues. Unmatched junction bases numbered 3, after V lost 2 bases and J lost 3 bases. CDR3 region: CASSLQGAYNQPQHF. The CDR3 DNA follows: TGCGCCAGCAGCTTACAGGGGGCTTACAATCAGCCCCAGCATTTT. The full variable domain, in which reference TRBV5-1 and TRBJ1-5 provide the parts outside the CDR3, is KAGVTQTPRYLIKTRGQQVTLSCSPISGHRSVSWYQQTPGQGLQFLFEYFSETQRNKGNFPGRFSGRQFSNSRSEMNVSTLELGDSALYLCASSLQGAYNQPQHFGDGTRLSIL.

The chain combines TRBV14 with TRBJ2-3; D is unclear. Trimming cost V 4 bases and J 2 bases, with 7 bases left between them. The CDR3 is made up of 13 amino acids. Germline CDR1 SGHDN, CDR2 FVKESK. This CDR3 is CASSRYYTDTQYF. DNA of the CDR3: TGTGCCAGCAGCCGCTACTACACAGATACGCAGTATTTT.

The chain has TRBV7-9 and TRBJ1-2, with a weak D call TRBD1 (6 bases). CDR1 is SEHNR and CDR2 is FQNEAQ in the germline V gene (reference sequence). V shed 5 bases and J shed 3 bases, with 13 bases lying between them. CDR3 size: 14 residues. The chain's CDR3 is CASSTPTGDYGYTF. As DNA, the CDR3 is TGTGCCAGCAGCACCCCGACAGGAGACTATGGCTACACCTTC.

The V and J genes are TRBV28 and TRBJ2-5; 7 nucleotides align to TRBD1. This CDR3 comprises 13 residues. Germline loops: CDR1 MDHEN, CDR2 SYDVKM. The V gene end was trimmed by 4 bases and the J gene end by 2 bases; junction bases not matched to a gene: 1. CDR3 region: CASSSGQQETQYF. CDR3 bases: TGTGCCAGCAGTTCGGGACAGCAAGAGACCCAGTACTTC.

The genes are TRBV29-1 and TRBJ2-7; D unresolved. Trimming took 3 bases from V and 4 from J, leaving 7 bases between them. Germline-derived CDR1 and CDR2 are SQVTM and ANQGSEA. The CDR3 spans 11 residues. The CDR3 reads CSVEVMYEQYF. The CDR3, as DNA: TGCAGCGTTGAGGTTATGTACGAGCAGTACTTC.

V is TRBV19 and J is TRBJ1-5; TRBD1 matches 7 bases. The CDR3 spans 14 residues. V was clipped by 5 bases and J by 6 bases; unmatched bases: 7. Germline loops: CDR1 LNHDA, CDR2 SQIVND (reference sequence). DNA for the CDR3: TGTGCCAGTAGTCCACGACAGGGTTCTCAGCCCCAGCATTTT. It yields the protein CASSPRQGSQPQHF.